This record looks at one T cell receptor beta chain sequence and its context. Antigen specificity is unknown. CDR3 length equals 15 residues. Germline V CDR1 and CDR2: SGHRS, YFSETQ. With 0 bases clipped from V and 4 bases from J, the junction kept 2 bases outside the gene matches. This sample was included in a study of blood T cells in healthy people across ages. At the level of the study: Template switching retrieved approximately one barcoded beta molecule for each two T cells. Whole-study results and caveats: Reliance upon unsorted PBMCs precluded definitive naive versus antigen-experienced comparison.

The authors drew roughly 9.8 milliliters of peripheral blood from each donor. Primers used in a second PCR of roughly 7 to 12 cycles were a sample-barcoded 5' primer and a J-beta primer mix. Every cDNA was tagged by a template-switch adaptor with 12 random nucleotides. MiXCR, run by TCRdb on the 5' RACE reads, gives a single entry per CDR3 protein. The sample contains some 1.6 million distinct CDR3 sequences, around 36% of which appear only once. The chain combines TRBV5-1 with TRBJ2-1, with TRBD2 identical over 9 bases. The sample taken for sequencing was blood. The sequence derives from a woman aged 25-40 years in good health. In DNA form, the CDR3 reads TGCGCCAGCAGCTTGGCTAGCGGGAAGTACAATGAGCAGTTCTTC. Translating it yields CASSLASGKYNEQFF.